This T cell receptor (beta chain) was recorded in a study of T cell repertoires in cytomegalovirus infection. In the study overall: It was the public TCR beta signatures that indicated both CMV infection and matching HLA type.

Study-level findings and limits: Dominating the ex vivo response were TCR beta clonotypes that were CMV-specific and HLA-C-restricted.

A note on this clonotype: Its antigen is unknown.

The CDR3 length is 15 residues. The V end was cut by 8 bases, the J end by 6 bases, with 20 bases between. From germline, CDR1 is LGHDT and CDR2 YNNKEL (reference sequence). TCRdb passed the reads through MiXCR, listing each CDR3 protein once. This table holds 250,000 to 300,000 distinct CDR3 sequences, 12% to 15% found once. The clonotype originates from a human donor in good health (CMV status not recorded). Some clones in this sample may be carry-over from other donors' samples. The sequenced material came from PBMCs. The rearrangement joins TRBV3-1 to TRBJ2-1, with a weak D call TRBD2 (7 bases). The CDR3 bases are TGTGCCAGCGGACACGGGGCGGGGGCCCGCAATGAGCAGTTCTTC. It translates to CASGHGAGARNEQFF.